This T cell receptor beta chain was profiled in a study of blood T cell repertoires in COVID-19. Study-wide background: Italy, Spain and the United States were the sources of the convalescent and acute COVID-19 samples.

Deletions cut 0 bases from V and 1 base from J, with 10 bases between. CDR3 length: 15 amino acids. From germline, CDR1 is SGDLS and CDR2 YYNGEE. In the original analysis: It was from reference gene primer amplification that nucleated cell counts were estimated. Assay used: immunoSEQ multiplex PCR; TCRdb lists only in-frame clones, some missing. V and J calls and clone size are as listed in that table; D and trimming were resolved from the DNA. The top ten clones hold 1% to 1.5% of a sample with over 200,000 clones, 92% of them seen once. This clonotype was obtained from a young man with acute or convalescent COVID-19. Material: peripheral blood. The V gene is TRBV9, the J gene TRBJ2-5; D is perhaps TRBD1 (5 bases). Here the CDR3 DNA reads TGTGCCAGCAGCGTAGGTGGGGCGTCCCAAGAGACCCAGTACTTC. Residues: CASSVGGASQETQYF.